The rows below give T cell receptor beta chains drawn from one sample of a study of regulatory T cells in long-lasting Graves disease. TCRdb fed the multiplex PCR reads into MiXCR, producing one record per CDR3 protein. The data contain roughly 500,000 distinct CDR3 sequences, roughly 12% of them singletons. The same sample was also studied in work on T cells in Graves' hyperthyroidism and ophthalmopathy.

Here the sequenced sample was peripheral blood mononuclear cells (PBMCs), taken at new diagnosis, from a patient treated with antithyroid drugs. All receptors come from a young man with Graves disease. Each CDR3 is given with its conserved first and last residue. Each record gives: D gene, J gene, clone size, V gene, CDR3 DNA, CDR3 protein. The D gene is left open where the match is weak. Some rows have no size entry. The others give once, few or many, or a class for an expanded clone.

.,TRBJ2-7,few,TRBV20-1,TGCAGTGCTCCGGCCTCCACCTCCCCCTACGAGCAGTACTTC,CSAPASTSPYEQYF
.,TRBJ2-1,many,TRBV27,TGTGCCAGCAGTTTACGATCTACCAGCTCCTACAATGAGCAGTTCTTC,CASSLRSTSSYNEQFF
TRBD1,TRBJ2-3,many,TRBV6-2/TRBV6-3,TGTGCCAGCAGGGCGGGACAGGGGCGAAGCACAGATACGCAGTATTTT,CASRAGQGRSTDTQYF
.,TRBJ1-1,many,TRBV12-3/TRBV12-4,TGTGCCAGCAGTCCGGAGAACACTGAAGCTTTCTTT,CASSPENTEAFF
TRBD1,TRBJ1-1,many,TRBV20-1,TGCAGTGCTAGAGATTGGAGCAGGGGGCGCGGGGACACTGAAGCTTTCTTT,CSARDWSRGRGDTEAFF
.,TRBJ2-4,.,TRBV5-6,TGTGCCAGCATTGGTGACGGGGACATTCAGTACTTC,CASIGDGDIQYF
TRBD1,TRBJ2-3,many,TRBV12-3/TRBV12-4,TGTGCCAGCAGTCCACAGGGGGCAATTGGAGATACGCAGTATTTT,CASSPQGAIGDTQYF
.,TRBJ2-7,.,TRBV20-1,TGCAGTGCTAGAGGTCGTACGGGGCACTACGAGCAGTACTTC,CSARGRTGHYEQYF
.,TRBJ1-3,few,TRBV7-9,TGTGCCAGCAGCTTAGTTTCCATATCCATCTCTGGAAACACCATATATTTT,CASSLVSISISGNTIYF
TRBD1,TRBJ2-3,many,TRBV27,TGTGCCAGCAGGGACAGGGGATCGGATACGCAGTATTTT,CASRDRGSDTQYF
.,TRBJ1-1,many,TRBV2,TGTGCCAGCAGTGAAGCGGAAGGGGAAGCTTTCTTT,CASSEAEGEAFF
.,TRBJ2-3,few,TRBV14,TGTGCCAGCAGCCCGTTATCTGCCGGGACGCAGTATTTT,CASSPLSAGTQYF
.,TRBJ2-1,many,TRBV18,TGTGCCAGCTCACCACCCAGTGCGGGGAATGAGCAGTTCTTC,CASSPPSAGNEQFF
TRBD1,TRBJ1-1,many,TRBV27,TGTGCCAGCAGGATCCAGGGGGGTGTGAACACTGAAGCTTTCTTT,CASRIQGGVNTEAFF
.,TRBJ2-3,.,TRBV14,TGTGCCAGCAGCCAAGATTGGGCGGTCTCTAGCACAGATACGCAGTATTTT,CASSQDWAVSSTDTQYF
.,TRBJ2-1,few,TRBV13,TGTGCCAGCAGCTTTGTGTCCGAGGGGGGAGAAGCAGTCAATGAGCAGTTCTTC,CASSFVSEGGEAVNEQFF
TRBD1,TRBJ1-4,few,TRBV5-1,TGTGCCAGCAGCGGAGGGGGGACAGGGGGAAAAGGTGAAAAACTGTTTTTT,CASSGGGTGGKGEKLFF
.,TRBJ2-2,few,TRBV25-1,TGTGCCAGCAAGGCAGGTGGCGGGGAGCTGTTTTTT,CASKAGGGELFF
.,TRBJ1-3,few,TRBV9,TGTGCCAGCAGCGTAGGGGACCGCTCTGGAAACACCATATATTTT,CASSVGDRSGNTIYF
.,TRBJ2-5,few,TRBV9,TGTGCCAGCAGCGTAGGACCCCTTGGCGAGACCCAGTACTTC,CASSVGPLGETQYF
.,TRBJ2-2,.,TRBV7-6,TGTGCCAGCAGCTTATCAGGGGGGTACACCGGGGAGCTGTTTTTT,CASSLSGGYTGELFF
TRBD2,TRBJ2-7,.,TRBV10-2,TGCGCCAGCAGTTTGATAGCGGGAGGGCCGGGGGAGCAGTACTTC,CASSLIAGGPGEQYF
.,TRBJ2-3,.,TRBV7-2,TGTGCCAGCAACTCGCAGCGGGCAGATACGCAGTATTTT,CASNSQRADTQYF
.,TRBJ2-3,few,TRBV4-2,TGTGCCAGCAGCGGCCAGGGGTTGGATACGCAGTATTTT,CASSGQGLDTQYF
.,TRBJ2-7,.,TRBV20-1,TGCAGTGCTAGAGATGCGGGGGCGGGAGCGGTCCACGAGCAGTACTTC,CSARDAGAGAVHEQYF
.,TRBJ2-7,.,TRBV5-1,TGCGCCAGCAGCGCGTCTGTACAGAAGCTCTCCTACGAGCAGTACTTC,CASSASVQKLSYEQYF
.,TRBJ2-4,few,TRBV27,TGTGCCAGCAGTCTTAAGGGGGGGCAGGGACACATTCAGTACTTC,CASSLKGGQGHIQYF
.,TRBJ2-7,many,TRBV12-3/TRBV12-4,TGTGCCAGCAGCCCTGGACGCGGTTCCTCCTACGAGCAGTACTTC,CASSPGRGSSYEQYF
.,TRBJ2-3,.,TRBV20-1,TGCAGTGCTAGCCATCTGCGGGGAACAGATACGCAGTATTTT,CSASHLRGTDTQYF
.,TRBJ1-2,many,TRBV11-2,TGTGCCAGCAGCCCCCGGACCTATGGCTACACCTTC,CASSPRTYGYTF
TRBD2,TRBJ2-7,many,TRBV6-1,TGTGCCAGCAGCGAAGCGGGGTTTCTACCCGAGCAGTACTTC,CASSEAGFLPEQYF
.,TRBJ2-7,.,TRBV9,TGTGCCAGCAGCGTAGCTCCTAGCCGTACTGGGGAGCAGTACTTC,CASSVAPSRTGEQYF
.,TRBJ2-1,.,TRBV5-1,TGCGCCAGCACAGGACTCTGGGGTGAGCAGTTCTTC,CASTGLWGEQFF
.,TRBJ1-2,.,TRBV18,TGTGCCAGCTCAACCCGGGAAGGGGACTATGGCTACACCTTC,CASSTREGDYGYTF
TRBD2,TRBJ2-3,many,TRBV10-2,TGCGCCAGCAGGCCTAGCGGGAGTCAAGGGGATACGCAGTATTTT,CASRPSGSQGDTQYF
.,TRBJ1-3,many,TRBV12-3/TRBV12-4,TGTGCCAGCAGAACGGGGGCGAGCTCTGGAAACACCATATATTTT,CASRTGASSGNTIYF
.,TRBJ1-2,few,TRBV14,TGTGCCAGCAGCCAAGATCGGCAGGGAGGTGTATACTTC,CASSQDRQGGVYF
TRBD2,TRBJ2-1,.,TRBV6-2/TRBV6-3,TGTGCCAGCAGTTACCTCCCTAGCGGGGTCTACAATGAGCAGTTCTTC,CASSYLPSGVYNEQFF
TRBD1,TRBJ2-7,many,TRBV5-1,TGCGCCAGCAGCTTGGGTGGACAGGGTCGGTGGGAGCAGTACTTC,CASSLGGQGRWEQYF
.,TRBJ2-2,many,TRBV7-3,TGTGCCTGCTCGGACACCAACACCGGGGAGCTGTTTTTT,CACSDTNTGELFF
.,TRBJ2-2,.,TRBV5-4,TGTGCCAGCAGCCCTCCTGGGCTTGGTAACACCGGGGAGCTGTTTTTT,CASSPPGLGNTGELFF
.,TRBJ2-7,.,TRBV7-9,TGTGCCAGCAGCGTAAACCAACAACGGGAGATCAACGAGCAGTACTTC,CASSVNQQREINEQYF
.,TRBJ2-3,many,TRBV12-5,TGTGCTAGTGGTTTGGGAACAGGGATCCCAGATACGCAGTATTTT,CASGLGTGIPDTQYF
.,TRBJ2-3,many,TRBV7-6,TGTGCCAGCAGCTTAAGGGGGGGAAGCACAGATACGCAGTATTTT,CASSLRGGSTDTQYF
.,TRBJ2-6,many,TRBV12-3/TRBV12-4,TGTGCCAGCAGTTTAAATGGGGTCTCTCGGTCCAACGTCCTGACTTTC,CASSLNGVSRSNVLTF
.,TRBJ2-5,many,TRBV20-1,TGCAGTGCTAGAATGGTCTTCCAAGAGACCCAGTACTTC,CSARMVFQETQYF
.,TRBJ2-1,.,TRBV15,TGTGCCACCAGCAGAGACAGGCCCTACAATGAGCAGTTCTTC,CATSRDRPYNEQFF
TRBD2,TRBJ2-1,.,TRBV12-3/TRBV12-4,TGTGCCAGCAGTTTGGGGCTAGCGGGAGAGGGGAATGAGCAGTTCTTC,CASSLGLAGEGNEQFF
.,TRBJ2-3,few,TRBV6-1,TGTGCCAGCAGTCCCCCCCCAGGGGCTGAAGATACGCAGTATTTT,CASSPPPGAEDTQYF
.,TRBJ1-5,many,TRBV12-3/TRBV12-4,TGTGCCAGCAGACGACTTGATCAGCCCCAGCATTTT,CASRRLDQPQHF
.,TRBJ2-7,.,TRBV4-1,TGCGCCAGCAGCCAAGATAGTCACAGGGGGGGAGAGCAGTACTTC,CASSQDSHRGGEQYF
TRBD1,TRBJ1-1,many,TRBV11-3,TGTGCCAGCAGCTCGCTACAGGGGGGGAGTGCTGAAGCTTTCTTT,CASSSLQGGSAEAFF
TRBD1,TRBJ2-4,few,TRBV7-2,TGTGCCAGCAGCCCCCTCGGGACAGGGGGAGACATTCAGTACTTC,CASSPLGTGGDIQYF
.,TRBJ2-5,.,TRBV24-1,TGTGCCACCAGTGAACCGGGGTGGGAGACCCAGTACTTC,CATSEPGWETQYF
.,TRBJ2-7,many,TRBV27,TGTGCCAGCAGTTTATCCGTCGGTGCTTCCTACGAGCAGTACTTC,CASSLSVGASYEQYF